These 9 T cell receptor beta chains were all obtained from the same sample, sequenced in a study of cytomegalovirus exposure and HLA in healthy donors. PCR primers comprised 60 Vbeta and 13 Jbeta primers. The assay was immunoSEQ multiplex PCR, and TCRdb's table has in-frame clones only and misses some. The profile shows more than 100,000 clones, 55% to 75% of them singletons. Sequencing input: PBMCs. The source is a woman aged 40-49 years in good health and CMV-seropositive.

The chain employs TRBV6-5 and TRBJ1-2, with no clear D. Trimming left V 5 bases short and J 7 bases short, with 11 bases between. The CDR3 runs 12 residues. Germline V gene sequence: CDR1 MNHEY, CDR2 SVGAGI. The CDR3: CASSPSLGGYTF. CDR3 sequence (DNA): TGTGCCAGCAGTCCAAGTCTCGGTGGCTACACCTTC.

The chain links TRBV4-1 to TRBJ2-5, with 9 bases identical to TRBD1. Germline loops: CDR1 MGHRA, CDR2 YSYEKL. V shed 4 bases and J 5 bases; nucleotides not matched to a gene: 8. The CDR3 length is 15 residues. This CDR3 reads CASSPPGQGRETQYF. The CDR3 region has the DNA TGCGCCAGCAGCCCTCCGGGACAGGGTCGGGAGACCCAGTACTTC.

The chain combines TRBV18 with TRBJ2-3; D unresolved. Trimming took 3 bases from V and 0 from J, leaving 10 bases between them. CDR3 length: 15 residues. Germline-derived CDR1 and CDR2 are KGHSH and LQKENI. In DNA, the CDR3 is TGTGCCAGCTCACCGACTTTGCCTAGCACAGATACGCAGTATTTT. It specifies CASSPTLPSTDTQYF.

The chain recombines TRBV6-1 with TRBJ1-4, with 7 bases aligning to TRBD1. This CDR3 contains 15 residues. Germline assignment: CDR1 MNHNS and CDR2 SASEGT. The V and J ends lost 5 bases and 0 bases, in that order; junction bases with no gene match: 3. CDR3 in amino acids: CASSWQGATNEKLFF. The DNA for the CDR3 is TGTGCCAGCAGTTGGCAGGGGGCAACTAATGAAAAACTGTTTTTT.

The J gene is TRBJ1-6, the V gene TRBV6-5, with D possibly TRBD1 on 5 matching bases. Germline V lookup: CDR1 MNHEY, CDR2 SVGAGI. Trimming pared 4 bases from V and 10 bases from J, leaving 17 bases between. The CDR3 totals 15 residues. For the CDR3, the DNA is TGTGCCAGCAGTTCCCGAGGACATGGTGAATCACCCCTCCACTTT. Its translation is CASSSRGHGESPLHF.

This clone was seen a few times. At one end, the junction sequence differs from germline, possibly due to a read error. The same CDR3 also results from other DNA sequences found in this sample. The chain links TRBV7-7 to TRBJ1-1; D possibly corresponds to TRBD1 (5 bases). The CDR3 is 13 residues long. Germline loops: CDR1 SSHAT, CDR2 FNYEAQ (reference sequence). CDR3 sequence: CASSLDRNTEAFF. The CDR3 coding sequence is TGTGCTAGCAGCTTAGACAGGAACACTGAAGCTTTCTTT.

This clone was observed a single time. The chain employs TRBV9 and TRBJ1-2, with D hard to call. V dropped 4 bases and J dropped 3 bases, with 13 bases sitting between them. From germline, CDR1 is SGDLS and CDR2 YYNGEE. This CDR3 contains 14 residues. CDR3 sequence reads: CASSPAVEDYGYTF. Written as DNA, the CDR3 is TGTGCCAGCAGCCCTGCGGTGGAGGACTATGGCTACACCTTC.

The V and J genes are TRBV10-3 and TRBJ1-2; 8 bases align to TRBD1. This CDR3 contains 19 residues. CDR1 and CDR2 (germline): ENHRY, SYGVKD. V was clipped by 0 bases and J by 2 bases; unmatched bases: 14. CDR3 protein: CAISESQGARYTSNYGYTF. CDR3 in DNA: TGTGCCATCAGTGAGTCGCAGGGGGCGAGGTATACATCCAACTATGGCTACACCTTC.

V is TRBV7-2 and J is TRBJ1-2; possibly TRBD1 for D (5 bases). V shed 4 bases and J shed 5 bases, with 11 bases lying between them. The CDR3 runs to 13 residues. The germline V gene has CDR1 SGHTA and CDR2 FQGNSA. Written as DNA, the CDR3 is TGTGCCAGCAGCTCAGACAGCCCGTATGGCTACACCTTC. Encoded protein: CASSSDSPYGYTF.